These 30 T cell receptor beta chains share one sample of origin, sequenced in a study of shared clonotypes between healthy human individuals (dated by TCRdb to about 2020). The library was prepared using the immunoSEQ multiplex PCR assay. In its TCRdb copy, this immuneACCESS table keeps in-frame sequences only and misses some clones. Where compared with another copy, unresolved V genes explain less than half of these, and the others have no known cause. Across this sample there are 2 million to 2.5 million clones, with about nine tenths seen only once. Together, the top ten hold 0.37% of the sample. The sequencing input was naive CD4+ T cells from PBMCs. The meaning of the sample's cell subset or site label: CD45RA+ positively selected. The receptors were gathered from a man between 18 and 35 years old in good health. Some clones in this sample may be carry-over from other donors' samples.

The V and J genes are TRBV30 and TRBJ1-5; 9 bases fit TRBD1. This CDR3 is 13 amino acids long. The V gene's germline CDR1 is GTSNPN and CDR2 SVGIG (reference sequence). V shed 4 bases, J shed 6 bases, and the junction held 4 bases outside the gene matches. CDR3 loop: CAWNRGQTQPQHF. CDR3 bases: TGTGCCTGGAACAGGGGGCAGACTCAGCCCCAGCATTTT.

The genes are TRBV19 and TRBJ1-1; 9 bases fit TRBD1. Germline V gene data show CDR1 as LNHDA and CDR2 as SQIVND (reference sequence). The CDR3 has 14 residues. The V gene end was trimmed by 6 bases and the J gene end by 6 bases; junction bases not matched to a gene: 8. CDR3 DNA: TGTGCCAGTAGCCAATATGGGACAGGGTCTGAAGCTTTCTTT. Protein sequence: CASSQYGTGSEAFF. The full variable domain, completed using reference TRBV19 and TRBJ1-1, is DGGITQSPKYLFRKEGQNVTLSCEQNLNHDAMYWYRQDPGQGLRLIYYSQIVNDFQKGDIAEGYSVSREKKESFPLTVTSAQKNPTAFYLCASSQYGTGSEAFFGQGTRLTVV.

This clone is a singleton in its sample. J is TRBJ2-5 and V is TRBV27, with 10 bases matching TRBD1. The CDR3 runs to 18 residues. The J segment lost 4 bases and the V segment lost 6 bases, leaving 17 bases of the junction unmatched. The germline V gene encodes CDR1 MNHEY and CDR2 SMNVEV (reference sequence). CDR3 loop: CASRSPGQGRLSRETQYF. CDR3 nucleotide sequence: TGTGCCAGCAGATCCCCGGGACAGGGGCGTCTGAGTAGAGAGACCCAGTACTTC.

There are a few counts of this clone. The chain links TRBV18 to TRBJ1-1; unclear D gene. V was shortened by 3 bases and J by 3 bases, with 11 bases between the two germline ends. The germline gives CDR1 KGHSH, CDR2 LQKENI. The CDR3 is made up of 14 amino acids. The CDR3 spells CASSPLHGDTEAFF. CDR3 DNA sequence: TGTGCCAGCTCACCCCTTCATGGGGACACTGAAGCTTTCTTT.

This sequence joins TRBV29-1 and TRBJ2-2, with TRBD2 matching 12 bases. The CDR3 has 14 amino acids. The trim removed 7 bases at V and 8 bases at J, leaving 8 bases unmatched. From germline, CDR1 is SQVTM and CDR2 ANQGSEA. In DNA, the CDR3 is TGCAGCGCCACGGACACTAGCGGGAGGGGGGAGCTGTTTTTT. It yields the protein CSATDTSGRGELFF.

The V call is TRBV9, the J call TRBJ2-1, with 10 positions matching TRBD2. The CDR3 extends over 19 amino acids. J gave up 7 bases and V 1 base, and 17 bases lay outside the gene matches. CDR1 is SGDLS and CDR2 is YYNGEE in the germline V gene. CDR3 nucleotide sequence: TGTGCCAGCAGCGTACGCGGGGGCTCAGCGGGAGGGCCCAGGAATGAGCAGTTCTTC. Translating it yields CASSVRGGSAGGPRNEQFF.

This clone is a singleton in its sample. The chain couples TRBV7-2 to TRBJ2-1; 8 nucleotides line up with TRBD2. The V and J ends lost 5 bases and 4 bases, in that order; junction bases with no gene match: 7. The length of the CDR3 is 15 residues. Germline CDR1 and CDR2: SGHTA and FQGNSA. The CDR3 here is CASSPPSGRYNEQFF. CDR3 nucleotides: TGTGCCAGCAGCCCCCCTAGCGGGCGTTACAATGAGCAGTTCTTC.

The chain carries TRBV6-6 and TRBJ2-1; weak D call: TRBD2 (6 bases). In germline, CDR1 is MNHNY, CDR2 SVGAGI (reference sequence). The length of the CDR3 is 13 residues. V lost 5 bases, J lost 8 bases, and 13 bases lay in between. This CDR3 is CASSKGTSYEQFF. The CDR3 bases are TGTGCCAGCAGTAAAGGAACTAGCTATGAGCAGTTCTTC.

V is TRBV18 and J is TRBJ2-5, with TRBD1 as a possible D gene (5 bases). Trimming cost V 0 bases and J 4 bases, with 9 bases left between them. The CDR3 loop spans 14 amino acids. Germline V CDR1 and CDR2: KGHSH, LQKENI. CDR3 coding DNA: TGTGCCAGCTCACCACCGGGCAGGGTAGAGACCCAGTACTTC. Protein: CASSPPGRVETQYF.

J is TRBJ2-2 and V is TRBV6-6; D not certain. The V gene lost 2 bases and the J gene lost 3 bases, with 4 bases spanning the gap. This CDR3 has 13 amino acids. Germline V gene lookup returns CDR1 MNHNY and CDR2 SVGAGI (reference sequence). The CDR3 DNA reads TGTGCCAGCAGTTACGGGTACACCGGGGAGCTGTTTTTT. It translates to CASSYGYTGELFF.

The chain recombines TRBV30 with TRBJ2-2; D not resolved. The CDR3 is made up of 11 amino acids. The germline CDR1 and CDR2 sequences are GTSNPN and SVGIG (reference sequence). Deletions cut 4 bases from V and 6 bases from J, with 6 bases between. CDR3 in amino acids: CAWTVSGELFF. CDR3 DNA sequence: TGTGCCTGGACAGTTTCCGGGGAGCTGTTTTTT.

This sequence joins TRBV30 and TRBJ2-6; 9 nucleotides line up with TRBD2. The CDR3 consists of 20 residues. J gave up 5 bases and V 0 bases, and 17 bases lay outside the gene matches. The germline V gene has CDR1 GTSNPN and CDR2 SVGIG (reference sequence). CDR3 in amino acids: CAWSVLMLAGGPPRANVLTF. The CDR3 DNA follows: TGTGCCTGGAGTGTACTTATGCTTGCGGGAGGGCCGCCTCGGGCCAACGTCCTGACTTTC.

The chain's CDR3 is CASSSEGALGYGYTF. In nucleotides, the CDR3 is TGCGCCAGCAGCTCGGAGGGGGCGCTTGGCTATGGCTACACCTTC. This chain links TRBV5-1 with TRBJ1-2; 7 bases agree with TRBD1. The CDR3 has 15 amino acids. Unmatched junction bases numbered 9, after V lost 3 bases and J lost 4 bases. Germline V gives CDR1 SGHRS, CDR2 YFSETQ.

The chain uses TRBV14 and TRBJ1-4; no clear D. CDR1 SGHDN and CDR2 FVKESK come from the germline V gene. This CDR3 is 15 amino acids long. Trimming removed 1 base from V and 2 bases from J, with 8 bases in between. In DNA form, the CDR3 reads TGTGCCAGCAGCCAAGTTCGGGCGACTAATGAAAAACTGTTTTTT. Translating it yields CASSQVRATNEKLFF.

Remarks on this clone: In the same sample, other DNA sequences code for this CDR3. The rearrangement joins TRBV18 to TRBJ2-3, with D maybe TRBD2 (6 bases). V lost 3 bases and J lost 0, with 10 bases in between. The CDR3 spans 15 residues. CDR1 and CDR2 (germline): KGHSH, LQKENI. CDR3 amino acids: CASSPRGTSTDTQYF. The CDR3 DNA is TGTGCCAGCTCACCCCGCGGGACTAGCACAGATACGCAGTATTTT.

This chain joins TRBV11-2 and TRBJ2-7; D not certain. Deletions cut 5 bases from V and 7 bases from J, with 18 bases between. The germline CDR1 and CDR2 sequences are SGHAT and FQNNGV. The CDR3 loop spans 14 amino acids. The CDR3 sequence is CASSIQSLLGEQYF. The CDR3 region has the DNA TGTGCCAGCAGCATCCAATCCCTTCTAGGGGAGCAGTACTTC. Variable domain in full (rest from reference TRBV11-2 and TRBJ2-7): EAGVAQSPRYKIIEKRQSVAFWCNPISGHATLYWYQQILGQGPKLLIQFQNNGVVDDSQLPKDRFSAERLKGVDSTLKIQPAKLEDSAVYLCASSIQSLLGEQYFGPGTRLTVT.

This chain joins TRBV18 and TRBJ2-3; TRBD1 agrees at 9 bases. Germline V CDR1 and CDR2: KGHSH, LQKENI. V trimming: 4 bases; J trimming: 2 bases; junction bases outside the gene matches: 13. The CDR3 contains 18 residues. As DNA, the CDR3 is TGTGCCAGCTCACGACCGATCGGCCGGGACAGGGTCACAGATACGCAGTATTTT. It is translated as CASSRPIGRDRVTDTQYF.

CDR3 loop: CASSYSRTRPQASYTF. DNA for the CDR3: TGTGCCAGCAGTTACTCAAGAACTAGACCTCAAGCCAGCTACACCTTC. The rearrangement joins TRBV6-6 to TRBJ1-2; D is unresolved. CDR1 MNHNY and CDR2 SVGAGI come from the germline V gene (reference sequence). V dropped 0 bases and J dropped 9 bases, with 20 bases sitting between them. The CDR3 contains 16 residues.

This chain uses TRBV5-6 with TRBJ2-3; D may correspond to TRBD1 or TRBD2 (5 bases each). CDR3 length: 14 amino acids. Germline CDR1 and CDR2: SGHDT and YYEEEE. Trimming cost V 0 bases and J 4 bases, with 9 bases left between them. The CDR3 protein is CASSLERGPDTQYF. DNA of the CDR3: TGTGCCAGCAGCTTGGAACGGGGCCCAGATACGCAGTATTTT. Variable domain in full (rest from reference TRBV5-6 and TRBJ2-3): DAGVTQSPTHLIKTRGQQVTLRCSPKSGHDTVSWYQQALGQGPQFIFQYYEEEERQRGNFPDRFSGHQFPNYSSELNVNALLLGDSALYLCASSLERGPDTQYFGPGTRLTVL.

Written as DNA, the CDR3 is TGTGCCAGCACCCCAAGGAGGGTGCGGAGAAATGAGCAGTTCTTC. Translation gives CASTPRRVRRNEQFF. V usage is TRBV7-9 and J usage is TRBJ2-1; a possible D gene is TRBD2 (6 bases). Germline lookup yields CDR1 SEHNR and CDR2 FQNEAQ (reference sequence). CDR3 size: 15 residues. The V gene lost 7 bases and the J gene lost 7 bases, with 20 bases spanning the gap.

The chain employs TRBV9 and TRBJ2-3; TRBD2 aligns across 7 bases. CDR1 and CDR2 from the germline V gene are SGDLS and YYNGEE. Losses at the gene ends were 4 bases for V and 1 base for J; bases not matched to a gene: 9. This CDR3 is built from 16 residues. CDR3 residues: CASSLTGGRGTDTQYF. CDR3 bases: TGTGCCAGCAGCCTAACGGGGGGACGGGGCACAGATACGCAGTATTTT.

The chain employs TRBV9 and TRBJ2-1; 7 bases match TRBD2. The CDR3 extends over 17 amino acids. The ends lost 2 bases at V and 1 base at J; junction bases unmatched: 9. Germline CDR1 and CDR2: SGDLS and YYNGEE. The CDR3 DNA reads TGTGCCAGCAGCGTTCACGAAAGCGGGATATCCTACAATGAGCAGTTCTTC. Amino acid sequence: CASSVHESGISYNEQFF.

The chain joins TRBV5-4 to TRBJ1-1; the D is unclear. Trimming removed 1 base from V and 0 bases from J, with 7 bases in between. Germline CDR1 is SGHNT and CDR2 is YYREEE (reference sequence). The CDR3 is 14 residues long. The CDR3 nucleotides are TGTGCCAGCAGCTTGAGCCAGGTGAACACTGAAGCTTTCTTT. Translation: CASSLSQVNTEAFF.

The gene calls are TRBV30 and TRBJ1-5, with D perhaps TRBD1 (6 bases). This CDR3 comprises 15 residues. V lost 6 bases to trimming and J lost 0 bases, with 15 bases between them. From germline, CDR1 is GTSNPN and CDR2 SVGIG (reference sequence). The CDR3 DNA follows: TGTGCCTGCCTTGCGGGGGGCCCTAGCAATCAGCCCCAGCATTTT. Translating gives CACLAGGPSNQPQHF.

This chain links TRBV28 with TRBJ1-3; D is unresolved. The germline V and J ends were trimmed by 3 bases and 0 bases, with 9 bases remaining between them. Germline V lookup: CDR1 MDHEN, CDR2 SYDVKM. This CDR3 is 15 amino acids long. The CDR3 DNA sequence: TGTGCCAGCAGTTTTTACGGTACCTCTGGAAACACCATATATTTT. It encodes CASSFYGTSGNTIYF. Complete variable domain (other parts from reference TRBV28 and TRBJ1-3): DVKVTQSSRYLVKRTGEKVFLECVQDMDHENMFWYRQDPGLGLRLIYFSYDVKMKEKGDIPEGYSVSREKKERFSLILESASTNQTSMYLCASSFYGTSGNTIYFGEGSWLTVV.

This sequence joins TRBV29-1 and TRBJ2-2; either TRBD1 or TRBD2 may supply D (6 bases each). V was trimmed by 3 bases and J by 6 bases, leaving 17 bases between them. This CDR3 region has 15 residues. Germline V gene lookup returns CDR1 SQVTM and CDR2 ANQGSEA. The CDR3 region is CSVDRGQGGSGELFF. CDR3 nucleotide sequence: TGCAGCGTTGACCGGGGGCAGGGTGGGTCCGGGGAGCTGTTTTTT.

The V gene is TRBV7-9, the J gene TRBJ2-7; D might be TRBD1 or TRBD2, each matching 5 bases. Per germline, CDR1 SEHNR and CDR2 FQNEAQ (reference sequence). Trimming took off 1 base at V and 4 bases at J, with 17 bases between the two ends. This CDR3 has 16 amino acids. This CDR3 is CASSLGSGTIPYEQYF. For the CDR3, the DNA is TGTGCCAGCAGCTTAGGAAGTGGGACGATACCTTACGAGCAGTACTTC.

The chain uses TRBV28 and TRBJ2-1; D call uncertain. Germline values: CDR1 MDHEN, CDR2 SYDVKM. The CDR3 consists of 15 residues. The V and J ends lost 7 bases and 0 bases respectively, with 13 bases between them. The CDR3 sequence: CASKEPSSSYNEQFF. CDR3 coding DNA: TGTGCCAGCAAGGAGCCCTCAAGCTCCTACAATGAGCAGTTCTTC.

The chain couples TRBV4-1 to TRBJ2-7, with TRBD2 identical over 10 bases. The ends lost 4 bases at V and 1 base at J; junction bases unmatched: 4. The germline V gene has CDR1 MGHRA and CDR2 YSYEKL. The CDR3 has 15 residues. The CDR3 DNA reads TGCGCCAGCAGCCCGGGACTAGCGACATCCTACGAGCAGTACTTC. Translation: CASSPGLATSYEQYF.

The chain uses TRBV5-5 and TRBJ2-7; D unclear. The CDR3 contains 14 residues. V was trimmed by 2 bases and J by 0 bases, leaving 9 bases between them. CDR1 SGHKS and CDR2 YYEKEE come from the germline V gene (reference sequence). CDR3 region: CASSLRISSYEQYF. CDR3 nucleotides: TGTGCCAGCAGCTTACGGATTAGCTCCTACGAGCAGTACTTC.